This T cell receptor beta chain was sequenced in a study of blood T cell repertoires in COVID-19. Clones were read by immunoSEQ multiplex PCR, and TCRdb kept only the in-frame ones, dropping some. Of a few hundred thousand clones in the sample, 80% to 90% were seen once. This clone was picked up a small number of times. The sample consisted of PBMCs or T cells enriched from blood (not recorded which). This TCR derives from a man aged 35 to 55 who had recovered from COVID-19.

CDR3 in amino acids: CASSSSRETQYF. Written as DNA, the CDR3 is TGTGCCAGCAGTTCATCCCGGGAGACCCAGTACTTC. The chain carries TRBV28 and TRBJ2-5; no clear D gene. The CDR3 contains 12 residues. Germline lookup yields CDR1 MDHEN and CDR2 SYDVKM. V lost 4 bases to trimming and J lost 5 bases, with 8 bases between them.